This T cell receptor beta chain was sequenced for a study of shared clonotypes between healthy human individuals (TCRdb year 2020). At the level of the whole study: The cohort comprised a couple of women and a few men aged 18 to 49 years. For each donor, CD4 naive and CD4 memory were each given three plates, CD8 naive was given two plates, and CD8 memory was given one plate. Blood TCR repertoires of a handful of healthy adults were deeply sequenced to estimate repertoire size and the extent of clonotype sharing between individuals. Libraries were prepared and TCR repertoires were sequenced by different laboratories using diverse techniques, in order to increase sequencing depth and limit assay-specific biases. Leukapheresis yielded between about 0.94 and 8.9 billion PBMCs per donor. What the authors observed across the whole study: Higher generation probabilities were observed for clonotypes shared by all four sorted-subset donors than for non-shared clonotypes. Naive subsets generally had larger estimated clonotype richness than memory subsets. Rarefaction of sorted-subset datasets indicated incomplete sequencing despite the large sequencing depth. When several donors were compared, the shared fraction of clonotypes was about 5.4% for naive CD4, about 4% for naive CD8, more than 2% for memory CD4, and around 0.4% for memory CD8. Pairwise subsampling led to the expectation that sequencing depth would affect the degree of clonotype sharing among donors. Only blood was sampled, and tissue TCR repertoires likely differ from those in blood. The genetic and exposure-history diversity represented was limited by the small number of donors.

CD8 naive samples were obtained by positive selection for CCR7 among CD45RO-negative cells, yielding a CD45RA+CCR7+ population from which TemRA cells were excluded. The donors were healthy, HIV-negative adults with no recently reported acute infections or vaccinations. Only Caucasian adults living in Nashville, Tennessee, USA were represented among the donors. Blood was obtained by leukapheresis, after which PBMCs were separated by Ficoll-Histopaque density gradient centrifugation and cryopreserved in liquid nitrogen vapor phase. Analytical flow cytometry was used to check the purity and quantity of every magnetically sorted T cell population. From each sorted fraction, genomic DNA was isolated and quantified by UV absorbance on a Nanodrop 2000c. For this chain, trimming is 2 bases at the V end and 3 bases at the J end, and the number of junction bases without a gene match is 9. Taken from cysteine to phenylalanine, the CDR3 has 16 residues. Of all the DNA, just the CDR3 is kept, 48 bases in frame from base 1. From a lookup of the germline V gene, CDR1 and CDR2 are MNHNS and SASEGT.

Comment on this clone: The clone's antigen remains unknown. No base qualities exist here, and no much larger clone lies one base off it.

Using the deep immunoSEQ assay, TCR CDR3 regions were amplified from genomic DNA by multiplex PCR. Extracted genomic DNA from each cell subset was distributed evenly across all wells of several immunoSEQ 96-well plates, and each plate was treated as a replicate. For sorted subsets, 200 ng of genomic DNA, equivalent to around 30,000 T cell genomes, went into each replicate PCR. Purified libraries were quantified with a Qubit 3.0 fluorometer, sized on a Bioanalyzer 2100, and re-quantified with the KAPA Library Quantification kit. Every immunoSEQ 96-well plate was sequenced on a dedicated single-read 150-cycle Illumina NextSeq 550 flow cell. On the study's bioinformatics: Because only junctional sequences without quality scores were contained in the immunoSEQ output, filtering matching that applied to full-length reads could not be performed. Sequences were annotated with PyIR, a Python wrapper for IgBLAST v1.9, and V/J genes and CDR3 were assigned using IMGT germline references. Reads with weak V/J assignments (E-value above 1e-6), missing CDR3, stop codons, out-of-frame junctions, or ambiguous translated residues were removed. V3J clonotypes were defined by identical inferred V gene, J gene, and CDR3 amino acid sequence. The percentage overlap between two repertoires was calculated by dividing the number of shared unique clonotypes by the size of the smaller repertoire. Repertoire richness was assessed with RTK rarefaction, the Chao1 estimator, and Recon v2.1 estimates of unobserved clonotypes. For all TCRbeta clonotypes obtained by the gDNA method from a few donors, generation probabilities were computed with OLGA. The immuneACCESS repertoire file appears here via TCRdb, limited to in-frame rearrangements. These files lack a portion of the clones; in checked studies, under half of the deficit traces to unresolved V genes, and the cause of the others is not known. V, J and clone size reflect that table, while D and trimming were determined from the DNA. This sample lists about 2 million clones; less than 95% were detected once. The ten largest clones capture about 1.1% of the sample.

Rearrangement joined TRBV6-1 to TRBJ2-7, and TRBD2 matches 8 of the central bases. The TCR was taken from a man aged 18 to 35 in good health. The sample taken for sequencing was naive CD8+ T cells sorted from blood. The meaning of the sample's cell subset or site label: CD45RA+CCR7+. The sequenced DNA is TGTGCCAGCAGTGAATTAACGGGCGGGGGGAACTACGAGCAGTACTTC. Its protein is CASSELTGGGNYEQYF.